This T cell receptor (beta chain) was captured in a study of cytomegalovirus exposure and HLA in healthy donors. 13 Jbeta primers and 60 Vbeta primers were used for the PCR. Only in-frame clones appear in the TCRdb table, and some are missing; sequencing was by immunoSEQ multiplex PCR. Of approximately 77,000 clones in the sample, 75% were seen once. Findings and caveats of the study: Available immune exposure information was restricted to CMV serostatus only. Later analysis indicated greater clonal expansion among HLA-associated TCR beta chains than among equally common other chains.

Germline assignment: CDR1 SGHTA and CDR2 FQGTGA. V lost 5 bases, J lost 5 bases, and 8 bases stayed unmatched. This CDR3 has 15 amino acids. Turning to this clone: Its antigen is not known.

The TCR sequence derives from a woman aged 40 to 50 in good health and CMV-seronegative. Sequenced material: PBMCs. The chain recombines TRBV7-3 with TRBJ2-2, with 7 bases fitting TRBD2. The CDR3 here is CASSPEGLLTGELFF. The CDR3 DNA sequence: TGTGCCAGCAGCCCCGAGGGACTATTAACCGGGGAGCTGTTTTTT.